Detailed here is one T cell receptor (beta chain). The V end lost 1 base, the J end lost 3 bases, and 10 bases lay between the germline ends. The CDR3 runs to 14 residues. Germline values: CDR1 GTSNPN, CDR2 SVGIG (reference sequence). These data originate in a study of technical replicates of blood from a handful of donors. Repertoires were generated with immunoSEQ multiplex PCR, while TCRdb's copy carries only in-frame clones and drops some. The table lists around 81,000 clones, under 97% of them singletons. What was sequenced was T cells isolated from PBMCs. The gene calls are TRBV30 and TRBJ2-1; maybe TRBD2 (6 bases). The sequence derives from a human donor in good health. In DNA, the CDR3 is TGTGCCTGGAGTGGTTGGGGGGTCTACAATGAGCAGTTCTTC. This gives the protein CAWSGWGVYNEQFF. The variable domain in full, completed from reference TRBV30 and TRBJ2-1, reads SQTIHQWPATLVQPVGSPLSLECTVEGTSNPNLYWYRQAAGRGLQLLFYSVGIGQISSEVPQNLSASRPQDRQFILSSKKLLLSDSGFYLCAWSGWGVYNEQFFGPGTRLTVL.